What follows is one T cell receptor beta chain and its context. Its target is not known. A much larger clone differs from this one at a single base, so this may be a read error. At about 600 ng per sample, bulk tumor genomic DNA provided the template. Primary tumors were biopsied several times each, far apart, intraoperatively. The study cohort was described as untreated, and its members had newly diagnosed non-small cell lung cancer. They went on to have curative surgery. This entry is derived from a study of immune heterogeneity within non-small cell lung tumors. For the study at large: With respect to histology, the tumors encompassed a few squamous cell carcinomas, fewer than 11 non-squamous carcinomas and 1 not otherwise specified. Regarding the study as a whole: Identical dominant CDR3 beta clonotypes were found repeatedly across the tumor sites of a single patient, and these appeared alongside high-frequency clones that were unique to particular tumor locations. Significant yet moderate, the positive correlation between local T-cell clonality and local tumor mutational burden reached an R of around 0.34.

Germline V lookup: CDR1 SQVTM, CDR2 ANQGSEA. V lost 8 bases to trimming and J lost 1 base, with 15 bases between them. The CDR3 runs 13 residues. It was a multiplex PCR that amplified TCR beta CDR3, with 32 V and 13 J primers. Using its own MiXCR run on the multiplex PCR reads, TCRdb lists one record per CDR3 protein. Altogether around 4,000 distinct CDR3 sequences are present, 27% being singletons, with the ten largest covering 9% to 15%. This TCR was recovered from a man aged 60 to 75 with non-small cell lung cancer. The V gene is TRBV29-1, the J gene TRBJ2-7; no reliable D call. Specimen: lung tumor tissue. The CDR3 reads CSITRLGSYEQYF. The CDR3 DNA follows: TGCAGCATAACCCGACTGGGTTCCTACGAGCAGTACTTC.